Listed below are T cell receptor beta chains from one sample, sequenced in a study of cytomegalovirus exposure and HLA in healthy donors. The method was immunoSEQ multiplex PCR; TCRdb's version includes in-frame clones alone and lacks a portion of them. The sample holds more than 95,000 clones, about three quarters seen once. Material: PBMCs. These receptors were obtained from a man aged 55-75 years in good health and CMV-seropositive. Both conserved end residues are part of each CDR3. Fields, in order: V gene, D gene, J gene, clone size, CDR3 protein, CDR3 DNA. A D gene is named only where the DNA matches it firmly. Where a row states a size, it is once, few, many or the class of an expanded clone; other rows omit it.

v_call: TRBV11-2
d_call: .
j_call: TRBJ2-2
clone_size: .
cdr3_aa: CASSPLPGDGTGELFF
cdr3_nt: TGTGCCAGCAGCCCGCTCCCGGGGGACGGAACCGGGGAGCTGTTTTTT

v_call: TRBV7-8
d_call: .
j_call: TRBJ2-1
clone_size: few
cdr3_aa: CASSLYNKGDNEQFF
cdr3_nt: TGTGCCAGCAGCTTATATAATAAGGGGGACAATGAGCAGTTCTTC

v_call: TRBV6-5
d_call: TRBD1
j_call: TRBJ1-6
clone_size: few
cdr3_aa: CASNKGANSPLHF
cdr3_nt: TGTGCCAGCAACAAGGGGGCCAATTCACCCCTCCACTTT

v_call: TRBV5-4
d_call: TRBD1
j_call: TRBJ2-5
clone_size: .
cdr3_aa: CASSLQGALETQYF
cdr3_nt: TGTGCCAGCAGCTTACAGGGGGCGCTTGAGACCCAGTACTTC

v_call: TRBV12-5
d_call: .
j_call: TRBJ2-3
clone_size: .
cdr3_aa: CASGLSGTSTDTQYF
cdr3_nt: TGTGCTAGTGGTTTAAGTGGGACTAGCACAGATACGCAGTATTTT

v_call: TRBV5-1
d_call: TRBD1
j_call: TRBJ2-5
clone_size: .
cdr3_aa: CASSSVRQGAREQYF
cdr3_nt: TGCGCCAGCAGCTCTGTGAGACAGGGGGCGCGGGAGCAGTACTTC

v_call: TRBV5-4
d_call: .
j_call: TRBJ2-3
clone_size: .
cdr3_aa: CASSPRGDTQYF
cdr3_nt: TGTGCCAGCAGCCCCAGGGGAGATACGCAGTATTTT

v_call: TRBV7-7
d_call: .
j_call: TRBJ2-5
clone_size: .
cdr3_aa: CASSLNFLPPQYF
cdr3_nt: TGTGCCAGCAGCTTAAACTTCCTCCCTCCCCAGTACTTC

v_call: TRBV7-2
d_call: TRBD1
j_call: TRBJ2-7
clone_size: .
cdr3_aa: CASSLAGTGAYEQYF
cdr3_nt: TGTGCCAGCAGCTTAGCTGGGACAGGGGCCTACGAGCAGTACTTC

v_call: TRBV6-5
d_call: .
j_call: TRBJ1-5
clone_size: .
cdr3_aa: CASSYGLNSNQPQHF
cdr3_nt: TGTGCCAGCAGTTACGGCCTGAATAGCAATCAGCCCCAGCATTTT

v_call: TRBV18
d_call: .
j_call: TRBJ1-1
clone_size: .
cdr3_aa: CASSETENTEAFF
cdr3_nt: TGTGCCAGCTCAGAGACAGAGAACACTGAAGCTTTCTTT

v_call: TRBV27
d_call: TRBD1
j_call: TRBJ1-4
clone_size: .
cdr3_aa: CASRATRGANEKLFF
cdr3_nt: TGTGCCAGCAGAGCAACCAGGGGGGCTAATGAAAAACTGTTTTTT

v_call: TRBV11-2
d_call: .
j_call: TRBJ1-2
clone_size: .
cdr3_aa: CASSLEPSGAVYGYTF
cdr3_nt: TGTGCCAGCAGCTTAGAACCTTCAGGGGCTGTCTATGGCTACACCTTC

v_call: TRBV19
d_call: TRBD1
j_call: TRBJ1-6
clone_size: .
cdr3_aa: CASRANDRGQDSPLHF
cdr3_nt: TGTGCCAGTAGGGCGAATGACAGGGGGCAGGATTCACCCCTCCACTTT

v_call: TRBV19
d_call: .
j_call: TRBJ1-2
clone_size: .
cdr3_aa: CASSLSRQLQGGYTF
cdr3_nt: TGTGCCAGTAGTCTATCTCGACAGCTCCAAGGGGGCTACACCTTC

v_call: TRBV7-6
d_call: .
j_call: TRBJ1-5
clone_size: once
cdr3_aa: CASSLGGDQPQHF
cdr3_nt: TGTGCCAGCAGCTTAGGGGGGGATCAGCCCCAGCATTTT

v_call: TRBV5-6
d_call: TRBD2
j_call: TRBJ2-3
clone_size: .
cdr3_aa: CASSLTGGPADTQYF
cdr3_nt: TGTGCCAGCAGCTTGACGGGGGGGCCCGCAGATACGCAGTATTTT

v_call: TRBV6-1
d_call: .
j_call: TRBJ1-5
clone_size: .
cdr3_aa: CASRDNNQPQHF
cdr3_nt: TGTGCCAGCAGGGACAACAATCAGCCCCAGCATTTT

v_call: TRBV4-1
d_call: TRBD1
j_call: TRBJ1-6
clone_size: .
cdr3_aa: CASSQEGQGAINSPLHF
cdr3_nt: TGCGCCAGCAGCCAAGAGGGACAGGGGGCTATAAATTCACCCCTCCACTTT

v_call: TRBV6-6
d_call: TRBD1
j_call: TRBJ1-2
clone_size: .
cdr3_aa: CASSFPNRGANYGYTF
cdr3_nt: TGTGCCAGCAGTTTTCCGAACAGGGGAGCTAACTATGGCTACACCTTC

v_call: TRBV18
d_call: .
j_call: TRBJ1-2
clone_size: .
cdr3_aa: CASSPDRDYGYTF
cdr3_nt: TGTGCCAGCTCACCAGACAGAGACTATGGCTACACCTTC

v_call: TRBV13
d_call: .
j_call: TRBJ2-7
clone_size: .
cdr3_aa: CASSLGTGISHEQYF
cdr3_nt: TGTGCCAGCAGCTTAGGGACAGGAATAAGCCACGAGCAGTACTTC